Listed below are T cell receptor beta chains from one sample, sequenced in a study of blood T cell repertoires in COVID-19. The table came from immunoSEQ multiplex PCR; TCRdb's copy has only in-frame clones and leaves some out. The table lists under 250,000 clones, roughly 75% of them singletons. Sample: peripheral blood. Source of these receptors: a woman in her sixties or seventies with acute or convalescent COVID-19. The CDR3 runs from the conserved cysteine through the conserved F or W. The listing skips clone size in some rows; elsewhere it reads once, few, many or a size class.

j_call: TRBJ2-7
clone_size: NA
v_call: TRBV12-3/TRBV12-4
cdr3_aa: CASSEQGYEQYF

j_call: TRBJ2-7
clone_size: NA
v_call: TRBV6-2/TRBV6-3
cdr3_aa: CASSPPRGSFEQYF

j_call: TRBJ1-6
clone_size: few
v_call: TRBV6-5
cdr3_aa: CASSYSSGDGNSPLHF

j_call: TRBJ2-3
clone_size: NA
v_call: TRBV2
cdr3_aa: CASYFPGLVIDTQYF

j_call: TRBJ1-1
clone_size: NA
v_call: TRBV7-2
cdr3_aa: CASSLRGMNTEAFF

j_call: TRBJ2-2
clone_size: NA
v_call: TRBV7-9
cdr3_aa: CASSFLRGPGELFF

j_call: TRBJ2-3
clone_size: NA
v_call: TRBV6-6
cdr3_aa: CASSYPKGADTQYF

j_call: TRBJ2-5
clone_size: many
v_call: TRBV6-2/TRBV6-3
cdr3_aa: CASSYSWGETQETQYF

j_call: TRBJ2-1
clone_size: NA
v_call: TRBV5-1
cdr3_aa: CASSPRDRSYNEQFF

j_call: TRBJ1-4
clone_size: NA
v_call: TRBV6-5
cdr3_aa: CASSKGELFF

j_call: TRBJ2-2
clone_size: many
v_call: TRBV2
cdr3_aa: CASRQTSGGPGELFF